Each of the 10 T cell receptor beta chains below was sequenced from the same sample in a study of vaccination effects on CD4 cells after COVID-19. Sequencing was performed with immunoSEQ multiplex PCR; in TCRdb, only in-frame clones are kept and a portion is missing. The table lists about 23,000 clones, approximately 69% of them singletons. Their specific antigens are unknown. Ahead of sequencing, the ViraFEST assay grew antigen-specific CD4+ T cells using viral peptide pools. Isolation of CD4+ T cells took place after about ten days of culture. Previously uninfected by SARS-CoV-2, the vaccine recipients also showed negative nucleocapsid antibodies. Sequencing was performed on CD4+ T cells from PBMCs cultured with SARS-CoV-2 spike peptides, taken before COVID-19 vaccination. These receptor sequences come from a human donor who received a COVID-19 vaccine.

The V gene is TRBV6-5, the J gene TRBJ1-1; D unresolved. The CDR3 sequence is 12 residues long. Trimming pared 6 bases from V and 3 bases from J, leaving 8 bases between. Germline V gene sequence: CDR1 MNHEY, CDR2 SVGAGI. The CDR3 loop reads CASSGSYTEAFF. The CDR3 coding sequence is TGTGCCAGCAGCGGCAGCTACACTGAAGCTTTCTTT.

This rearrangement joins TRBV6-2 or TRBV6-3 to TRBJ2-1, with unresolved D. Germline lookup yields CDR1 MNHEY and CDR2 SVGEGT. V was shortened by 4 bases and J by 8 bases, with 9 bases between the two germline ends. This CDR3 spans 12 amino acids. This chain's CDR3 is CASSSSGYEQFF. CDR3 DNA sequence: TGTGCCAGCAGTTCCAGTGGCTATGAGCAGTTCTTC.

The rearrangement joins TRBV2 to TRBJ2-1; perhaps TRBD2 as D (6 bases). Trimming removed 4 bases from V and 10 bases from J, with 17 bases in between. CDR3 length equals 14 residues. Germline V gene data show CDR1 as SNHLY and CDR2 as FYNNEI. As DNA, the CDR3 is TGTGCCAGCAGTGTCACTAGCCTAAATGGCGAGCAGTTCTTC. It encodes CASSVTSLNGEQFF. Together with reference TRBV2 and TRBJ2-1, the CDR3 gives the full variable domain: EPEVTQTPSHQVTQMGQEVILRCVPISNHLYFYWYRQILGQKVEFLVSFYNNEISEKSEIFDDQFSVERPDGSNFTLKIRSTKLEDSAMYFCASSVTSLNGEQFFGPGTRLTVL.

This clone was counted a few times. The chain links TRBV19 to TRBJ2-3; D is perhaps TRBD1 or TRBD2 (5 bases each). Germline V gives CDR1 LNHDA, CDR2 SQIVND (reference sequence). The CDR3 is 16 residues long. Trimming pared 8 bases from V and 3 bases from J, leaving 21 bases between. Here the CDR3 DNA reads TGTGCCAGTTCAACACCCCTCCGGGACCGGACAGATACGCAGTATTTT. Translated: CASSTPLRDRTDTQYF.

This chain connects TRBV11-1 to TRBJ1-1; 7 bases fit TRBD1. Germline lookup yields CDR1 SGHAT and CDR2 FQDESV (reference sequence). Trimming removed 5 bases from V and 7 bases from J; junction bases left unmatched: 10. The CDR3 has 14 amino acids. This CDR3 reads CASSAWTGSDEAFF. CDR3 coding DNA: TGTGCCAGCAGCGCTTGGACAGGCTCCGATGAAGCTTTCTTT.

This rearrangement joins TRBV5-1 to TRBJ2-1; 7 bases agree with TRBD2. V dropped 4 bases and J dropped 0; count of bases not matched to a gene: 4. CDR1 is SGHRS, CDR2 YFSETQ, per germline. The CDR3 sequence is 15 residues long. The CDR3 sequence: CASSERGRSYNEQFF. CDR3 bases: TGCGCCAGCAGCGAGCGGGGCCGCTCCTACAATGAGCAGTTCTTC. The full variable domain, with the rest looked up from reference TRBV5-1 and TRBJ2-1, is KAGVTQTPRYLIKTRGQQVTLSCSPISGHRSVSWYQQTPGQGLQFLFEYFSETQRNKGNFPGRFSGRQFSNSRSEMNVSTLELGDSALYLCASSERGRSYNEQFFGPGTRLTVL.

The chain joins TRBV29-1 to TRBJ2-4, with D possibly TRBD1 on 7 matching bases. This CDR3 is built from 16 residues. Trimming stripped 3 bases from V and 1 base from J, with 16 bases between. Per the germline V gene, CDR1 is SQVTM and CDR2 is ANQGSEA. The CDR3 protein is CSVEAGGGRAKNIQYF. The CDR3 nucleotides read TGCAGCGTTGAGGCAGGGGGAGGTAGGGCCAAAAACATTCAGTACTTC.

V is TRBV11-2 and J is TRBJ2-4, with 8 bases fitting TRBD1. The length of the CDR3 is 16 residues. Unmatched junction bases numbered 12, after V lost 4 bases and J lost 7 bases. CDR1 is SGHAT and CDR2 is FQNNGV in the germline V gene. The CDR3 DNA is TGTGCCAGCAGCTATAGGATTAGGGACAGGACTAACATTCAGTACTTC. This codes for CASSYRIRDRTNIQYF.

This clone was counted a few times. The CDR3 sequence is CASSLAGTGQSPLHF. The CDR3 DNA reads TGCGCCAGCAGCTTGGCCGGGACAGGGCAATCACCCCTCCACTTT. V gene TRBV5-1 combines with J gene TRBJ1-6; 9 bases agree with TRBD1. The CDR3 length is 15 residues. Trimming at V came to 0 bases and at J to 10 bases, leaving 5 bases not matched to a gene. Germline V gene sequence: CDR1 SGHRS, CDR2 YFSETQ.

The chain couples TRBV5-1 to TRBJ2-7, with D unresolved. The CDR3 covers 14 residues. From germline, CDR1 is SGHRS and CDR2 YFSETQ. V was trimmed by 4 bases and J by 0 bases, leaving 11 bases between them. The CDR3 DNA reads TGCGCCAGCAGCCCATACGACGGCTCCTACGAGCAGTACTTC. This gives the protein CASSPYDGSYEQYF. Drawing the rest from reference TRBV5-1 and TRBJ2-7, the complete variable domain is KAGVTQTPRYLIKTRGQQVTLSCSPISGHRSVSWYQQTPGQGLQFLFEYFSETQRNKGNFPGRFSGRQFSNSRSEMNVSTLELGDSALYLCASSPYDGSYEQYFGPGTRLTVT.